This entry lists 24 T cell receptor beta chains sequenced from one sample in a study of blood T cell repertoires in COVID-19. Here immunoSEQ multiplex PCR was the method, and the copy in TCRdb shows in-frame clones only, minus some. This sample has fewer than 300,000 clones, with roughly 92% found just once. Source material: peripheral blood. All receptors derive from a woman aged 25 to 39 with COVID-19, enrolled during active disease.

The chain has TRBV5-1 and TRBJ1-4, with D possibly matching TRBD1 (5 bases). This CDR3 region has 15 residues. Germline values: CDR1 SGHRS, CDR2 YFSETQ. Trimming removed 1 base from V and 7 bases from J, with 14 bases in between. CDR3: CASSLSGGNGEKLFF. CDR3 bases: TGCGCCAGCAGCTTGTCCGGGGGAAACGGTGAAAAACTGTTTTTT.

This rearrangement joins TRBV30 to TRBJ1-6; no clear D gene. Trimming pared 0 bases from V and 19 bases from J, leaving 16 bases between. The CDR3 has 12 amino acids. Per germline, CDR1 GTSNPN and CDR2 SVGIG (reference sequence). The DNA of the CDR3 is TGTGCCTGGAGTGTAGGCGGGATCCCCACTCACTTT. This gives the protein CAWSVGGIPTHF.

The chain has TRBV4-2 and TRBJ1-2; D unclear. The CDR3 length is 14 residues. V was pared by 1 base and J by 8 bases, with 14 bases between. The germline gives CDR1 LGHNA, CDR2 YNFKEQ. The CDR3 loop is CASSQASGIEGYTF. The CDR3, as DNA: TGTGCCAGCAGCCAAGCCTCCGGGATTGAGGGCTACACCTTC.

The chain combines TRBV11-3 with TRBJ2-3, with D possibly TRBD1 on 5 matching bases. The germline V gene encodes CDR1 SGHNT and CDR2 YENEEA. The CDR3 contains 13 residues. Trimming took 5 bases from V and 6 from J, leaving 12 bases between them. CDR3 sequence: CASSSRARDTQYF. CDR3 DNA sequence: TGTGCCAGCAGCAGCAGGGCCAGGGATACGCAGTATTTT.

The gene calls are TRBV7-9 and TRBJ1-2, with D hard to call. V lost 5 bases, J lost 8 bases, and 15 bases lay in between. The germline V gene has CDR1 SEHNR and CDR2 FQNEAQ (reference sequence). The CDR3 is made up of 13 amino acids. CDR3 coding DNA: TGTGCCAGCAGCCCTGCAACGGCCGGGGGCTACACCTTC. Protein: CASSPATAGGYTF.

The DNA of the CDR3 is TGTGCCAGCAGCTTGACTAGCGGGGCTACCTACGAGCAGTACTTC. Translation gives CASSLTSGATYEQYF. The chain recombines TRBV7-2 with TRBJ2-7, with 11 nucleotides matching TRBD2. Unmatched junction bases numbered 3, after V lost 3 bases and J lost 2 bases. This CDR3 is 15 amino acids long. CDR1 SGHTA and CDR2 FQGNSA come from the germline V gene.

V is TRBV6-5 and J is TRBJ2-1; TRBD2 matches at 14 bases. The germline V gene has CDR1 MNHEY and CDR2 SVGAGI. The CDR3 spans 15 residues. The J segment lost 8 bases and the V segment lost 6 bases, leaving 6 bases of the junction unmatched. CDR3 sequence reads: CASRKTSGRVDEQFF. DNA of the CDR3: TGTGCCAGCAGGAAGACTAGCGGGAGGGTCGATGAGCAGTTCTTC.

The J gene is TRBJ1-1, the V gene TRBV7-2; no clear D gene. The CDR3 is made up of 13 amino acids. The V gene lost 5 bases and the J gene lost 1 base, with 8 bases spanning the gap. Germline V gene sequence: CDR1 SGHTA, CDR2 FQGNSA. The CDR3, as DNA: TGTGCCAGCAGCACTCAGGAGAACACTGAAGCTTTCTTT. This sequence encodes CASSTQENTEAFF.

This clone was observed once. The chain combines TRBV12-3 or TRBV12-4 with TRBJ1-6; unclear D gene. This CDR3 has 13 residues. V lost 3 bases and J lost 7, with 7 bases in between. The CDR3 spells CASSLGSNSPLHF. In DNA form, the CDR3 reads TGTGCCAGCAGTTTGGGCAGCAATTCACCCCTCCACTTT.

The rearrangement links TRBV6-5 to TRBJ2-3; TRBD2 matches at 9 bases. The CDR3 has 14 residues. Germline trimming cut 6 bases from V and 6 bases from J; bases unmatched to any gene: 7. CDR1 and CDR2 from the germline V gene are MNHEY and SVGAGI. The CDR3 DNA is TGTGCCAGCAGCTCACTAGCGGGCGGCGATACGCAGTATTTT. Translated, it gives CASSSLAGGDTQYF.

The chain combines TRBV6-1 with TRBJ2-1, with 8 bases matching TRBD1. Looked up from germline, CDR1 is MNHNS and CDR2 is SASEGT. CDR3 length: 16 residues. With 4 bases clipped from V and 10 bases from J, the junction kept 15 bases outside the gene matches. CDR3 in DNA: TGTGCCAGCAGTGTCCGGGGGACAGGTTCCCTCCGAGAGCAGTTCTTC. It yields the protein CASSVRGTGSLREQFF.

This sequence joins TRBV5-4 and TRBJ1-2; D is perhaps TRBD1 (6 bases). Trimming left V 0 bases short and J 5 bases short, with 14 bases between. Germline V CDR1 and CDR2: SGHNT, YYREEE (reference sequence). The CDR3 loop spans 15 amino acids. DNA of the CDR3: TGTGCCAGCAGCTTGGAAAACAGGGCAGGGTATGGCTACACCTTC. Translating gives CASSLENRAGYGYTF.

The chain is built from TRBV27 and TRBJ2-7; the match to TRBD1 covers 9 bases. With V trimmed by 6 bases and J by 3 bases, 9 bases remained unmatched. The CDR3 contains 15 residues. Germline lookup yields CDR1 MNHEY and CDR2 SMNVEV (reference sequence). The CDR3 DNA sequence: TGTGCCAGCAGCGAAGGGACAGGGTGGAACTACGAGCAGTACTTC. It translates to CASSEGTGWNYEQYF.

The chain employs TRBV14 and TRBJ1-6; D not certain. The V gene lost 3 bases and the J gene lost 8 bases, with 8 bases spanning the gap. Germline V lookup: CDR1 SGHDN, CDR2 FVKESK. This CDR3 is built from 13 residues. The DNA for the CDR3 is TGTGCCAGCAGCCAGGCTCGTGATTCACCCCTCCACTTT. Translation gives CASSQARDSPLHF. Based on the CDR3 plus reference TRBV14 and TRBJ1-6, the full variable domain is EAGVTQFPSHSVIEKGQTVTLRCDPISGHDNLYWYRRVMGKEIKFLLHFVKESKQDESGMPNNRFLAERTGGTYSTLKVQPAELEDSGVYFCASSQARDSPLHFGNGTRLTVT.

V gene TRBV9 combines with J gene TRBJ1-1; D remains unclear. Germline loops: CDR1 SGDLS, CDR2 YYNGEE. V lost 0 bases to trimming and J lost 1 base, with 4 bases between them. The CDR3 loop spans 13 amino acids. The CDR3 is CASSVVRNTEAFF. The CDR3 DNA is TGTGCCAGCAGCGTAGTCAGGAACACTGAAGCTTTCTTT.

The CDR3, as DNA: TGTGCCAGCAGCAGAGGCCCGGGACTAGCGGCCTACGAGCAGTACTTC. Translation: CASSRGPGLAAYEQYF. V is TRBV13 and J is TRBJ2-7; 11 nucleotides agree with TRBD2. The CDR3 runs to 16 residues. V shed 5 bases, J shed 2 bases, and the junction held 8 bases outside the gene matches. The germline V gene encodes CDR1 PRHDT and CDR2 FYEKMQ (reference sequence). Full variable domain (rest looked up from reference TRBV13 and TRBJ2-7): AAGVIQSPRHLIKEKRETATLKCYPIPRHDTVYWYQQGPGQDPQFLISFYEKMQSDKGSIPDRFSAQQFSDYHSELNMSSLELGDSALYFCASSRGPGLAAYEQYFGPGTRLTVT.

The chain combines TRBV28 with TRBJ1-1; D is uncertain. V lost 3 bases and J lost 6, with 11 bases in between. Germline values: CDR1 MDHEN, CDR2 SYDVKM. The CDR3 loop spans 13 amino acids. CDR3 nucleotides: TGTGCCAGCAGTTTTCCCGGACTCGCTGAAGCTTTCTTT. Its translation: CASSFPGLAEAFF. Based on the CDR3 plus reference TRBV28 and TRBJ1-1, the full variable domain is DVKVTQSSRYLVKRTGEKVFLECVQDMDHENMFWYRQDPGLGLRLIYFSYDVKMKEKGDIPEGYSVSREKKERFSLILESASTNQTSMYLCASSFPGLAEAFFGQGTRLTVV.

This chain connects TRBV7-8 to TRBJ2-7; 12 bases line up with TRBD2. The germline gives CDR1 SGHVS, CDR2 FQNEAQ. V was pared by 4 bases and J by 7 bases, with 11 bases of the junction left unmatched. The CDR3 is 16 amino acids. The chain's CDR3 is CASSSRRLAGAREQYF. The DNA for the CDR3 is TGTGCCAGCAGCTCGAGGCGACTAGCGGGAGCTCGTGAGCAGTACTTC.

This chain uses TRBV3-1 (or the pseudogene TRBV3-2) with TRBJ2-4, with D tentatively TRBD1 (6 bases). Germline CDR1 is LGHDT and CDR2 is YNNKEL (reference sequence). CDR3 length: 14 residues. V lost 1 base, J lost 6 bases, and 10 bases lay in between. CDR3 region: CASSQGRGRNIQYF. In DNA, the CDR3 is TGTGCCAGCAGCCAAGGCAGGGGCAGAAACATTCAGTACTTC.

The chain has TRBV5-1 and TRBJ2-1; possibly TRBD2 for D (5 bases). The CDR3 extends over 16 amino acids. Trimming took off 0 bases at V and 0 bases at J, with 10 bases between the two ends. The germline V gene encodes CDR1 SGHRS and CDR2 YFSETQ. The CDR3 loop reads CASSLEAGNSYNEQFF. CDR3 nucleotides: TGCGCCAGCAGCTTGGAAGCCGGGAACTCCTACAATGAGCAGTTCTTC.

The rearrangement links TRBV19 to TRBJ1-2; 8 nucleotides align to TRBD1. V lost 1 base and J lost 3; bases outside the gene matches: 10. This CDR3 comprises 17 residues. Germline V gene lookup returns CDR1 LNHDA and CDR2 SQIVND (reference sequence). The CDR3 here is CASSIATRGQSDYGYTF. The CDR3 bases are TGTGCCAGTAGTATAGCAACCAGGGGGCAATCGGACTATGGCTACACCTTC. The full variable domain, with the rest looked up from reference TRBV19 and TRBJ1-2, is DGGITQSPKYLFRKEGQNVTLSCEQNLNHDAMYWYRQDPGQGLRLIYYSQIVNDFQKGDIAEGYSVSREKKESFPLTVTSAQKNPTAFYLCASSIATRGQSDYGYTFGSGTRLTVV.

This rearrangement joins TRBV29-1 to TRBJ2-7, with a tentative D call TRBD1 (5 bases). The V and J ends lost 5 bases and 5 bases respectively, with 10 bases between them. The CDR3 runs 11 residues. Germline-derived CDR1 and CDR2 are SQVTM and ANQGSEA. CDR3: CSVSLRDEQYF. The CDR3, as DNA: TGCAGCGTTTCGCTCAGGGACGAGCAGTACTTC.

This chain uses TRBV5-1 with TRBJ1-1; no firm D call. Germline V CDR1 and CDR2: SGHRS, YFSETQ. The CDR3 has 15 amino acids. Between the trimmed V and J ends, which lost 0 bases and 4 bases, there was a span of 13 bases. The CDR3: CASSLAPGLGTEAFF. Here the CDR3 DNA reads TGCGCCAGCAGCTTGGCCCCGGGTTTAGGCACTGAAGCTTTCTTT.

This chain links TRBV9 with TRBJ1-1; 9 nucleotides agree with TRBD1. V dropped 3 bases and J dropped 11; count of bases not matched to a gene: 11. CDR3 length equals 14 residues. CDR1 is SGDLS, CDR2 YYNGEE, per germline. DNA for the CDR3: TGTGCCAGCAGCGCAGGGGACAGGGCCTTTGGGGCTTTCTTT. Protein sequence: CASSAGDRAFGAFF.